The T cell receptor beta chain under discussion was sequenced for a study of prognosis after radiotherapy for stage I lung cancer. This clonotype was detected many times. Two-round multiplex PCR on genomic DNA was the method by which TCR beta CDR3 was amplified. TRBV and TRBJ genes each had their own specific primers in first-round PCR. TCRdb itself ran the multiplex PCR reads through MiXCR, one entry per CDR3 protein. The table records 20,000 to 30,000 distinct CDR3 sequences, around 41% of them present only once. Between the trimmed V and J ends, which lost 6 bases and 0 bases, there was a span of 8 bases. The germline CDR1 and CDR2 sequences are LNHDA and SQIVND (reference sequence). The CDR3 totals 14 residues.

This TCR was sampled from a donor over 45 with non-small cell lung cancer. The rearrangement joins TRBV19 to TRBJ2-2; D unresolved. The sequencing here drew on PBMCs, taken before or after stereotactic body radiation therapy (not recorded which). The CDR3 DNA reads TGTGCCAGTAGCCAGCGATCGAACACCGGGGAGCTGTTTTTT. It encodes CASSQRSNTGELFF. The whole variable domain, remainder taken from reference TRBV19 and TRBJ2-2, is DGGITQSPKYLFRKEGQNVTLSCEQNLNHDAMYWYRQDPGQGLRLIYYSQIVNDFQKGDIAEGYSVSREKKESFPLTVTSAQKNPTAFYLCASSQRSNTGELFFGEGSRLTVL.